This T cell receptor beta chain was sequenced in a study of blood T cell repertoires in COVID-19. In the study overall: Whether acute or convalescent, the COVID-19 samples came from the United States, Italy and Spain.

This table comes from immunoSEQ multiplex PCR, and its TCRdb copy is limited to in-frame clones, with some not included. The data hold roughly 100,000 clones, with almost 80% observed a single time. This CDR3 is 16 amino acids long. This TCR was recovered from a man aged 60 to 69 with active or convalescent COVID-19. The chain links TRBV12-1 to TRBJ2-7; the DNA was not compared with TRBD2, the D call given in the table. TRBV12-1 is deemed a pseudogene. The sequenced sample consisted of peripheral blood. The DNA of the CDR3 is TGTGCCAGCAGCGCCCCTAGGAACCTCAACTCCTACGAGCAGTACGTC. The encoded protein is CASSAPRNLNSYEQYV.